One T cell receptor beta chain is described in this entry. What it recognizes is unknown. Unique molecular identifiers were incorporated into the prepared TCRbeta library. TCRdb re-called the PCR reads with MiXCR, one entry per CDR3 protein. The table includes hundreds of thousands of distinct CDR3 sequences, under 15% detected once. From germline, CDR1 is MNHNY and CDR2 SVGAGI (reference sequence). The CDR3 runs 13 residues. Trimming took 0 bases from V and 8 from J, leaving 8 bases between them. The data were taken from a study of T-cell reconstitution after alpha-beta-depleted transplantation in children. Findings and caveats of the study: Hyperexpanded clones declined; after one year, newly produced T cells mostly supplied diversity.

Material: PBMCs, obtained before TCRalphabeta/CD19-depleted stem cell transplant. The chain recombines TRBV6-6 with TRBJ2-1; tentative D call: TRBD1 (5 bases). The sequence derives from a girl aged 2-15 years with congenital amegakaryocytic thrombocytopenia, due to receive a stem cell transplant. CDR3 amino acids: CASSYSPGYEQFF. The CDR3 DNA sequence: TGTGCCAGCAGTTACTCGCCAGGGTATGAGCAGTTCTTC.